Each of the 9 T cell receptor beta chains below was sequenced from the same sample in a study of beta chain features in type 1 diabetes (dated by TCRdb to the late 2010s). Libraries came from the immunoSEQ multiplex PCR assay. The High Capacity cDNA Reverse Transcription Kit was used to reverse transcribe all of the isolated RNA, meaning that expressed TCRB transcripts were what got sequenced. TCRdb took this table from immuneACCESS and kept in-frame rearrangements with V and J called. Such tables lack part of the clones; where checked against another copy, unresolved V genes explain under half of the gap, and the rest is unexplained. The sample table contains about 320,000 clones; only one count was recorded for 12% to 15% of them. The leading ten clones occupy 6.7% of the sample. The material sequenced was central memory CD4+ T cells from blood. These receptors were taken from a man aged 30 to 45 in good health.

Only a few counts were recorded for this clone. The chain has TRBV6-1 and TRBJ2-2, with a tentative D call TRBD2 (6 bases). The CDR3 covers 12 residues. V gave up 8 bases and J gave up 5 bases, with 9 bases separating them. Germline loops: CDR1 MNHNS, CDR2 SASEGT. The CDR3 DNA follows: TGTGCCAGCGGGCGGGAAACCGGGGAGCTGTTTTTT. Protein sequence: CASGRETGELFF.

The CDR3 DNA reads as TGTGCCAGCAGCTTGCTGACAGTCGATAATTCACCCCTCCACTTT. Translated: CASSLLTVDNSPLHF. This chain connects TRBV5-6 to TRBJ1-6; D perhaps matches TRBD1 (5 bases). The CDR3 runs to 15 residues. Trimming stripped 1 base from V and 5 bases from J, with 10 bases between. Looked up from germline, CDR1 is SGHDT and CDR2 is YYEEEE.

This clone has at least ten counts. V usage is TRBV18 and J usage is TRBJ1-5; TRBD1 aligns across 9 bases. Trimming cost V 5 bases and J 3 bases; bases outside gene matches: 5. Germline V gene lookup returns CDR1 KGHSH and CDR2 LQKENI. This CDR3 has 15 residues. The CDR3 bases are TGTGCCAGCTCAATGGGACAGGGTACCAATCAGCCCCAGCATTTT. Its translation: CASSMGQGTNQPQHF.

Concerning this clone itself: Other DNA sequences in the sample encode the same CDR3. The chain uses TRBV5-1 and TRBJ1-1; D might be TRBD1 (6 bases). In germline, CDR1 is SGHRS, CDR2 YFSETQ. V was trimmed by 5 bases and J by 5 bases, leaving 13 bases between them. The CDR3 length is 13 residues. CDR3 loop: CASRDQGRTEAFF. The DNA for the CDR3 is TGCGCCAGCAGGGATCAGGGGCGGACTGAAGCTTTCTTT.

The J gene is TRBJ2-7, the V gene TRBV6-5; no clear D gene. Trimming stripped 8 bases from V and 3 bases from J, with 14 bases between. Germline assignment: CDR1 MNHEY and CDR2 SVGAGI. The CDR3 contains 13 residues. The CDR3 DNA follows: TGTGCCAGCCGGAATGGGCTTTTCTACGAGCAGTACTTC. Residues: CASRNGLFYEQYF.

V is TRBV9 and J is TRBJ1-3, with D maybe TRBD1 (5 bases). CDR1 is SGDLS and CDR2 is YYNGEE in the germline V gene. V lost 1 base and J 1 base, leaving 9 bases between the germline ends. The CDR3 runs to 15 residues. CDR3 nucleotide sequence: TGTGCCAGCAGCGTAACGTCAGGGTCTGGAAACACCATATATTTT. Translating it yields CASSVTSGSGNTIYF.

The rearrangement uses TRBV7-2 and TRBJ1-1; 7 nucleotides agree with TRBD1. Looked up from germline, CDR1 is SGHTA and CDR2 is FQGNSA. This CDR3 contains 16 residues. The J segment lost 2 bases and the V segment lost 5 bases, leaving 11 bases of the junction unmatched. DNA for the CDR3: TGTGCCAGCAGCCGGCGAACAGGGGCACCAAACACTGAAGCTTTCTTT. Translating it yields CASSRRTGAPNTEAFF.

This clone was found many times. The rearrangement joins TRBV10-3 to TRBJ2-3; TRBD1 or TRBD2 may be the D gene (5 bases each). The CDR3 is 14 residues long. Trimming cost V 7 bases and J 4 bases, with 15 bases left between them. The germline CDR1 and CDR2 sequences are ENHRY and SYGVKD. The DNA of the CDR3 is TGTGCCATCACCTCCTCCCGGGGCGCAGATACGCAGTATTTT. Its translation: CAITSSRGADTQYF.

This clone was seen a handful of times. This sequence joins TRBV2 and TRBJ2-6; D call uncertain. Trimming pared 1 base from V and 2 bases from J, leaving 9 bases between. Germline V CDR1 and CDR2: SNHLY, FYNNEI. The CDR3 is made up of 16 amino acids. CDR3 in DNA: TGTGCCAGCAGTGAAGGCGCCCGGGCTGGGGCCAACGTCCTGACTTTC. This encodes CASSEGARAGANVLTF.